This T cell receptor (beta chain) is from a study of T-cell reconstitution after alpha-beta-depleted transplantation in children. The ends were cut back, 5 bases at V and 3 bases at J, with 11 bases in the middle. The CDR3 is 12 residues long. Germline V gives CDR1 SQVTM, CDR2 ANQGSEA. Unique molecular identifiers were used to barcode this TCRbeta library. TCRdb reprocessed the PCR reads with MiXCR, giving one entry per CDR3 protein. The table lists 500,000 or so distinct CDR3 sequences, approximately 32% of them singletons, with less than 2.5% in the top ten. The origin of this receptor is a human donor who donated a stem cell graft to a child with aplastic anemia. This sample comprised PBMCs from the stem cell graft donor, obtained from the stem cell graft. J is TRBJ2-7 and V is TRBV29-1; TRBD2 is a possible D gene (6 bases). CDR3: CSVRPGDYEQYF. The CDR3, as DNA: TGCAGCGTTAGGCCGGGGGACTACGAGCAGTACTTC.